Shown below are 29 T cell receptor delta chains from a single sample sequenced in a study of gamma-delta T cells after stem cell transplantation. TCRdb re-called the RT-PCR reads through CATT. This sample carries about 1,800 delta-chain clones, over 5% of them seen once, and the ten largest clones take around 28%. Sample: gamma-delta T cells. These receptors were taken from a human donor. It is not recorded whose cells these are; they may come from a transplant donor.

By frequency in the sample, this clone is large. The chain uses TRDV2 and TRDJ2; D remains ambiguous. The length of the CDR3 is 16 residues. Per germline, CDR1 GEAIGNYY and CDR2 EKD. V dropped 2 bases and J dropped 6 bases, with 18 bases sitting between them. The CDR3 here is CACDSVAPRRAAQLFF. For the CDR3, the DNA is TGTGCCTGTGACAGTGTGGCCCCCCGGCGGGCAGCACAACTCTTCTTT.

The chain links TRDV2 to TRDJ1; 11 bases map to TRDD3. CDR1 is GEAIGNYY, CDR2 EKD, per germline. CDR3 length: 18 amino acids. Losses at the gene ends were 0 bases for V and 1 base for J; bases not matched to a gene: 9. The CDR3 DNA is TGTGCCTGTGACACCGTCGTGGGGGATACGGTGGGCACCGATAAACTCATCTTT. This translates into CACDTVVGDTVGTDKLIF.

The rearrangement links TRDV2 to TRDJ1, with 12 bases aligning to TRDD3. Losses at the gene ends were 5 bases for V and 0 bases for J; bases not matched to a gene: 15. From germline, CDR1 is GEAIGNYY and CDR2 EKD. CDR3 length: 19 amino acids. The CDR3 is CACAPLTLGDTVDTDKLIF. CDR3 nucleotide sequence: TGTGCCTGTGCCCCGTTAACTCTGGGGGATACGGTGGACACCGATAAACTCATCTTT.

A note on this clone: A much larger clone differs from this one at a single base, so this may be a read error. This rearrangement joins TRDV2 to TRDJ1; weak D call: TRDD3 (6 bases). The CDR3 runs 19 residues. Germline lookup yields CDR1 GEAIGNYY and CDR2 EKD. V lost 0 bases to trimming and J lost 0 bases, with 22 bases between them. CDR3 coding DNA: TGTGCCTGTGACACCGTACGAATTGGGGGTCCAGTCTACACCGATAAACTCATCTTT. Its protein is CACDTVRIGGPVYTDKLIF.

This clone has more than one count but fewer than ten. This chain links TRDV2 with TRDJ1, with TRDD3 matching 13 bases. The CDR3 is made up of 21 amino acids. Germline V gene lookup returns CDR1 GEAIGNYY and CDR2 EKD. V shed 3 bases and J 4 bases; nucleotides not matched to a gene: 22. The chain's CDR3 is CACDPLTGGYVGWGADDKLIF. Written as DNA, the CDR3 is TGTGCCTGTGACCCCCTTACTGGGGGATACGTAGGATGGGGTGCTGACGATAAACTCATCTTT.

This clone came up a few times. The chain recombines TRDV1 with TRDJ1, with 12 positions matching TRDD3. V lost 4 bases and J lost 3; bases outside the gene matches: 21. Germline V gives CDR1 TSWWSYY, CDR2 QGS. The CDR3 consists of 21 residues. The CDR3 protein is CALGGTRARNWGILKADKLIF. In nucleotides, the CDR3 is TGTGCTCTTGGGGGTACCCGCGCAAGGAACTGGGGGATACTTAAGGCCGATAAACTCATCTTT.

Worth noting for this clone: A much larger clone is a single base away; this may be a read error. This specimen includes other DNA sequences encoding the same CDR3. This chain joins TRDV2 and TRDJ1; 7 positions agree with TRDD3. From germline, CDR1 is GEAIGNYY and CDR2 EKD. The CDR3 runs to 18 residues. CDR3 coding DNA: TGTGCCTGCGACACCGTAACCCTACTGGGGATCAACACCGATAAACTCATCTTT. It translates to CACDTVTLLGINTDKLIF.

Remarks on this clone: This may arise from a read error, as a much more abundant clone is one base away. Other DNA sequences in the same sample also yield this CDR3. The chain combines TRDV2 with TRDJ3; 12 nucleotides align to TRDD3. This CDR3 has 21 residues. The trim removed 3 bases at V and 3 bases at J, leaving 14 bases unmatched. Germline loops: CDR1 GEAIGNYY, CDR2 EKD. This CDR3 reads CACDSGGLGDTRNWDTRQMFF. The CDR3 DNA reads as TGTGCCTGTGACTCGGGAGGGCTGGGGGATACGAGAAACTGGGACACCCGACAGATGTTTTTC.

By share, this clone counts as large. The same CDR3 can be traced to other DNA sequences in this sample. The chain is built from TRDV2 and TRDJ1, with 8 bases lining up with TRDD3. The V and J ends lost 0 bases and 1 base, in that order; junction bases with no gene match: 12. Germline values: CDR1 GEAIGNYY, CDR2 EKD. This CDR3 has 18 residues. The CDR3 bases are TGTGCCTGTGACACCATCCTTTCTACTGGGGGCTTCACCGATAAACTCATCTTT. The encoded protein is CACDTILSTGGFTDKLIF.

Turning to this clone: The sample has other DNA sequences that encode this CDR3 too. The rearrangement uses TRDV2 and TRDJ1, with TRDD3 matching over 11 bases. V dropped 0 bases and J dropped 2; count of bases not matched to a gene: 10. From germline, CDR1 is GEAIGNYY and CDR2 EKD. This CDR3 region has 18 residues. CDR3 sequence: CACDTVVLGDTETDKLIF. The CDR3, as DNA: TGTGCCTGTGACACCGTCGTGCTGGGGGATACTGAAACCGATAAACTCATCTTT.

This clone is labeled medium-sized. The CDR3 loop reads CACDITGGYVPAWDTRQMFF. The CDR3 bases are TGTGCCTGTGACATTACTGGGGGATACGTACCGGCCTGGGACACCCGACAGATGTTTTTC. The chain joins TRDV2 to TRDJ3; 13 positions agree with TRDD3. Germline V gene sequence: CDR1 GEAIGNYY, CDR2 EKD. The CDR3 has 20 residues. J gave up 2 bases and V 2 bases, and 8 bases lay outside the gene matches.

There are a few counts of this clone. The chain recombines TRAV29/DV5 with TRDJ1; 11 nucleotides agree with TRDD3. This CDR3 comprises 19 residues. Germline V gives CDR1 NSMFDY, CDR2 ISSIKDK. Trimming at V came to 0 bases and at J to 1 base, leaving 14 bases not matched to a gene. The CDR3 protein is CAASEGHSLGDTVTDKLIF. The CDR3 coding sequence is TGTGCAGCAAGCGAGGGTCACTCTCTGGGGGATACCGTCACCGATAAACTCATCTTT.

This clone was counted a few times. This chain connects TRDV2 to TRDJ1; 12 positions match TRDD3. From germline, CDR1 is GEAIGNYY and CDR2 EKD. V lost 6 bases and J lost 1; bases outside the gene matches: 23. This CDR3 comprises 21 residues. The CDR3 DNA sequence: TGTGCCTGTTCGTTCGTTGGGCTGGGGGATACGCGGGACACGGTCACCGATAAACTCATCTTT. Translation: CACSFVGLGDTRDTVTDKLIF.

Worth noting for this clone: This sequence is one base from a far larger clone and is likely a read error. The chain combines TRDV2 with TRDJ1; 10 nucleotides line up with TRDD3. The CDR3 extends over 17 amino acids. Trimming at V came to 3 bases and at J to 5 bases, leaving 14 bases not matched to a gene. Germline values: CDR1 GEAIGNYY, CDR2 EKD. The CDR3 is CACDALLGDFEGDKLIF. DNA for the CDR3: TGTGCCTGTGACGCCCTACTGGGGGATTTTGAGGGGGATAAACTCATCTTT.

This clone was seen a few times. The protein held in TCRdb is that of a much larger clone and does not match this DNA's translation at residue 8, likely because of a read error; the protein shown is translated from the DNA. The chain couples TRDV2 to TRDJ1; D is unresolved. V was cut by 0 bases and J by 1 base, with 20 bases left in between. The CDR3 is made up of 18 amino acids. CDR1 GEAIGNYY and CDR2 EKD come from the germline V gene. The CDR3 protein is CACDTVGNRIGSTDKLIF. CDR3 coding DNA: TGTGCCTGTGACACCGTTGGGAATCGGATTGGTTCCACCGATAAACTCATCTTT.

By share, this clone counts as medium-sized. The chain recombines TRDV2 with TRDJ1; 8 bases line up with TRDD3. The junction had 6 bases not matched to a gene; V was cut back by 2 bases and J by 5 bases. CDR1 and CDR2 (germline): GEAIGNYY, EKD. The CDR3 is 14 residues long. CDR3 sequence: CACDSVGDADKLIF. As DNA, the CDR3 is TGTGCCTGTGACAGTGTGGGGGATGCGGATAAACTCATCTTT.

Concerning this clone itself: A far more abundant clone sits one base away, making this likely a read error. The chain uses TRDV2 and TRDJ1, with 13 bases aligning to TRDD3. Germline lookup yields CDR1 GEAIGNYY and CDR2 EKD. CDR3 length equals 21 residues. The CDR3 sequence is CACDTPFLLGDTGASADKLTF. The CDR3, as DNA: TGTGCCTGTGACACCCCTTTCTTACTGGGGGATACGGGCGCGTCGGCCGATAAACTCACCTTT.

This clone turned up a few times. A read error may explain this, as a much larger clone is one base away. This chain joins TRDV2 and TRDJ1, with TRDD3 matching over 10 bases. Germline V gives CDR1 GEAIGNYY, CDR2 EKD. This CDR3 is built from 17 residues. The CDR3 loop is CACDLVTGGSSTDELIF. The CDR3, as DNA: TGTGCCTGTGATCTGGTTACTGGGGGATCTTCCACCGATGAACTCATCTTT.

Sample share makes this clone medium-sized. The chain uses TRDV2 and TRDJ1, with D tentatively TRDD3 (6 bases). Germline V lookup: CDR1 GEAIGNYY, CDR2 EKD. Trimming cost V 0 bases and J 4 bases, with 17 bases left between them. CDR3 length equals 16 residues. CDR3 loop: CACDTPWGGRHDKLIF. CDR3 bases: TGTGCCTGTGACACCCCGTGGGGGGGACGACACGATAAACTCATCTTT.

Comments on this clone: Additional DNA sequences in this sample encode the identical CDR3. This sequence joins TRDV2 and TRDJ1, with D maybe TRDD3 (5 bases). The V end was cut by 5 bases, the J end by 1 base, with 22 bases between. Germline-derived CDR1 and CDR2 are GEAIGNYY and EKD. The CDR3 is 17 residues long. CDR3: CACGVAGPKKGTDKLIF. CDR3 bases: TGTGCCTGTGGCGTTGCTGGGCCAAAAAAAGGCACCGATAAACTCATCTTT.

Within the sample, this clone is medium-sized. Other DNA sequences in this specimen translate into the identical CDR3. This chain links TRDV2 with TRDJ1; D remains ambiguous. Germline CDR1 is GEAIGNYY and CDR2 is EKD. V lost 0 bases and J 0 bases, leaving 19 bases between the germline ends. The CDR3 is 18 amino acids. CDR3 in amino acids: CACDTLRNTDFDTDKLIF. The CDR3 DNA reads TGTGCCTGTGACACCCTCCGGAATACCGATTTCGACACCGATAAACTCATCTTT.

Turning to this clone: This likely came from a read error, as a far larger clone is one base away. The chain couples TRDV2 to TRDJ1, with 10 bases lining up with TRDD3. This CDR3 is built from 21 residues. Per germline, CDR1 GEAIGNYY and CDR2 EKD. V was clipped by 0 bases and J by 3 bases; unmatched bases: 21. CDR3 in amino acids: CACDTPFLLGDAGASADKLIF. Here the CDR3 DNA reads TGTGCCTGTGACACCCCTTTCTTACTGGGGGATGCGGGCGCGTCGGCCGATAAACTCATCTTT.

By share of the sample, this clone is medium-sized (0.01 to 0.1%). This chain uses TRDV2 with TRDJ1; 11 bases line up with TRDD3. This CDR3 region has 18 residues. The germline gives CDR1 GEAIGNYY, CDR2 EKD. V gave up 0 bases and J gave up 2 bases; unmatched junction bases: 10. CDR3 DNA: TGTGCCTGTGACACCCTGGGGGATACAGTGAGTGGAACCGATAAACTCATCTTT. Its translation: CACDTLGDTVSGTDKLIF.

This clone appeared a few times. J is TRDJ1 and V is TRDV2, with 8 bases lining up with TRDD3. The V segment lost 4 bases and the J segment 4 bases; nucleotides outside the gene matches: 13. Germline CDR1 and CDR2: GEAIGNYY and EKD. The CDR3 has 16 residues. The CDR3 is CACEVLGVIQGDKLIF. The CDR3 region has the DNA TGTGCCTGTGAAGTACTGGGGGTTATTCAAGGCGATAAACTCATCTTT.

This clone was observed a few times. This may be a read error, as it is one base from a much larger clone. This specimen includes other DNA sequences encoding the same CDR3. This sequence joins TRDV2 and TRDJ1, with D possibly being TRDD3 (6 bases). The CDR3 is made up of 14 amino acids. The germline V gene has CDR1 GEAIGNYY and CDR2 EKD. The CDR3 DNA reads as TGTGCCTGCGACACCGCTGGGGCTAAAGATAAACTCATCTTT. Translated: CACDTAGAKDKLIF.

In its sample, this clone is medium-sized. The chain joins TRDV2 to TRDJ1, with D unclear. Trimming removed 0 bases from V and 0 bases from J, with 10 bases in between. The germline gives CDR1 GEAIGNYY, CDR2 EKD. The CDR3 is 15 residues long. CDR3 nucleotide sequence: TGTGCCTGTGACACCGTACAGGCGCACACCGATAAACTCATCTTT. Amino acid sequence: CACDTVQAHTDKLIF.

This clone is judged medium-sized. The rearrangement links TRDV2 to TRDJ3, with 9 positions matching TRDD3. CDR1 and CDR2 (germline): GEAIGNYY, EKD. This CDR3 spans 18 amino acids. The trim removed 3 bases at V and 8 bases at J, leaving 13 bases unmatched. CDR3: CACDPVLGESRNTRQMFF. CDR3 DNA sequence: TGTGCCTGTGACCCAGTACTGGGGGAGAGCCGGAACACCCGACAGATGTTTTTC.

The rearrangement uses TRDV2 and TRDJ1; 11 nucleotides agree with TRDD3. The CDR3 runs 17 residues. The germline V gene has CDR1 GEAIGNYY and CDR2 EKD. The trim removed 4 bases at V and 3 bases at J, leaving 12 bases unmatched. CDR3 nucleotide sequence: TGTGCCTGTGATGTACTGGGGGATAGTACTGTTGCCGATAAACTCATCTTT. Translated, it gives CACDVLGDSTVADKLIF.

A word on this clone: A far larger clone is one base from this, pointing to a likely read error. The chain joins TRDV2 to TRDJ1; 8 bases are a match to TRDD3. CDR1 GEAIGNYY and CDR2 EKD come from the germline V gene. Unmatched junction bases numbered 24, after V lost 0 bases and J lost 1 base. This CDR3 is built from 22 residues. CDR3 DNA: TGTGCCTGTGACACCCTTCTTCGATCGGGAGTACTGGGGGGTTCGACCACCGATAAACTCATCTTT. It encodes CACDTLLRSGVLGGSTTDKLIF.